The sequence of this TCR beta chain was determined in a study of blood T cells in healthy people across ages. Study-level information: Through template switching, about one barcoded beta molecule was captured per two T cells, as measured in model experiments. Broader study findings: Underestimates were what the diversity estimates from one million T cells were considered to be.

Trimming pared 3 bases from V and 0 bases from J, leaving 10 bases between. Per the germline V gene, CDR1 is SGHRS and CDR2 is YFSETQ. The CDR3 runs to 16 residues. A sample-barcoded 5' primer and a J-beta primer mix were used in a second PCR of about 7 to 12 cycles. TCRdb redid the calling of the 5' RACE reads with MiXCR, one entry per CDR3 protein. The sample records fewer than 1.5 million distinct CDR3 sequences, 42% being singletons. With respect to this clonotype: What it binds is unknown.

The gene calls are TRBV5-1 and TRBJ2-6; possibly TRBD1 for D (6 bases). The sample taken for sequencing was blood. This TCR derives from a woman aged 18 to 35 in good health. CDR3 in amino acids: CASSSDRSSGANVLTF. The CDR3, as DNA: TGCGCCAGCAGCTCCGACAGGAGCTCTGGGGCCAACGTCCTGACTTTC.